The 5 T cell receptor beta chains reported below all come from one sample, sequenced in a study of blood T cell repertoires in COVID-19. TCRdb's table, derived via immunoSEQ multiplex PCR, lists solely in-frame clones and lacks some. The sample includes approximately 92,000 clones, about three quarters of them seen just once. Sequenced material: peripheral blood. These receptors came from a man in his forties or fifties who had recovered from COVID-19.

This clone was counted once. This chain joins TRBV21-1 and TRBJ2-7; TRBD1, the D gene given by the table, was not confirmed from the DNA. TRBV21-1 is a listed pseudogene. CDR3 length: 15 residues. CDR3 sequence: CASSKPGQGDCEQYF. CDR3 sequence (DNA): TGTGCCAGCAGCAAACCAGGACAGGGAGATTGCGAGCAGTACTTC.

The chain carries TRBV5-1 and TRBJ1-1; D is perhaps TRBD1 (5 bases). V lost 5 bases to trimming and J lost 1 base, with 9 bases between them. CDR3 length: 13 residues. Looked up from germline, CDR1 is SGHRS and CDR2 is YFSETQ. Here the CDR3 DNA reads TGCGCCAGCAGGGGGACTTCGAACACTGAAGCTTTCTTT. It is translated as CASRGTSNTEAFF. The whole variable domain, filled in from reference TRBV5-1 and TRBJ1-1, reads KAGVTQTPRYLIKTRGQQVTLSCSPISGHRSVSWYQQTPGQGLQFLFEYFSETQRNKGNFPGRFSGRQFSNSRSEMNVSTLELGDSALYLCASRGTSNTEAFFGQGTRLTVV.

V and J are TRBV19 and TRBJ1-3; 7 bases agree with TRBD1. V shed 10 bases and J 3 bases; nucleotides not matched to a gene: 9. Germline V gene data show CDR1 as LNHDA and CDR2 as SQIVND (reference sequence). The CDR3 covers 14 residues. CDR3 in amino acids: CATRRDSIGNTIYF. In nucleotides, the CDR3 is TGTGCCACCCGTCGGGACAGTATTGGAAACACCATATATTTT.

The chain is built from TRBV9 and TRBJ1-2, with a tentative D call TRBD1 (5 bases). Per the germline V gene, CDR1 is SGDLS and CDR2 is YYNGEE. The CDR3 spans 15 residues. V lost 0 bases and J lost 2, with 11 bases in between. CDR3 nucleotides: TGTGCCAGCAGCGTAGATGGGGCCTTCAACTATGGCTACACCTTC. Protein product: CASSVDGAFNYGYTF.

This rearrangement joins TRBV5-1 to TRBJ1-4; the D gene is possibly TRBD1 (6 bases). Germline V lookup: CDR1 SGHRS, CDR2 YFSETQ. The CDR3 covers 15 residues. The V gene lost 4 bases and the J gene lost 7 bases, with 17 bases spanning the gap. CDR3 sequence (DNA): TGCGCCAGCAGCGCAACAGGGTTTCGAAGTGAAAAACTGTTTTTT. It specifies CASSATGFRSEKLFF.